This T cell receptor beta chain was found in a study of shared clonotypes between healthy human individuals. Germline V gene lookup returns CDR1 PRHDT and CDR2 FYEKMQ (reference sequence). This CDR3 has 14 amino acids. Trimming removed 6 bases from V and 0 bases from J; junction bases left unmatched: 5. Of note for this clone: This sample also contains other DNA sequences that code for the same CDR3.

Terminally differentiated effector memory CD45RA+ cells were excluded from the naive CD8 cells, which were CD45RO-negative and positively selected for CCR7. All donors were healthy HIV-negative adults lacking recent acute infections or vaccinations. TCRdb keeps only in-frame clones here, not all; method: immunoSEQ multiplex PCR. This sample has fewer than 700,000 clones; 85% to 95% occur once, and the top ten carry about 0.11%. The sequencing sample was made of naive CD8+ T cells sorted from blood. The receptor's source is a woman in her thirties in good health. The chain is built from TRBV13 and TRBJ2-7; 7 positions agree with TRBD2. The chain's CDR3 is CASSSGGSSYEQYF. The CDR3 DNA is TGTGCCAGCAGTTCCGGCGGGAGCTCCTACGAGCAGTACTTC.